Presented here are 10 T cell receptor beta chains from one specimen sequenced in a study of monozygotic twins with inflammatory bowel disease. TCRdb re-called the 5' RACE reads; one entry per CDR3 protein, DNA not given. The repertoire shows 150,000 or so distinct CDR3 sequences; the top ten hold approximately 7%. Sequencing used blood. Receptors were obtained from a human donor with ulcerative colitis or Crohn's disease, or a healthy co-twin of an affected twin (not recorded which).

The rearrangement uses TRBV7-6 and TRBJ2-1; TCRdb's D call, TRBD2, is unchecked because there is no DNA. The CDR3 length is 15 residues. Germline CDR1 and CDR2: SGHVS and FNYEAQ. The CDR3 is CASSPSSGSSYEQFF.

The V and J genes are TRBV25-1 and TRBJ2-2. CDR3 size: 14 residues. Germline CDR1 and CDR2: MGHDK and SYGVNS. The CDR3 sequence is CASSEAANTGELFF.

The chain carries TRBV12-3 or TRBV12-4 and TRBJ2-5. The CDR3 loop spans 12 amino acids. The CDR3 here is CASSLIKETQYF.

The J gene is TRBJ2-7, the V gene TRBV5-5; with no DNA, the TCRdb D assignment of TRBD1 cannot be verified. Germline V gives CDR1 SGHKS, CDR2 YYEKEE (reference sequence). The CDR3 extends over 15 amino acids. This CDR3 reads CASSLGTGVSYEQYF.

The CDR3 region is CAISTTLDSSNYGYTF. The chain uses TRBV10-3 and TRBJ1-2. CDR1 and CDR2 from the germline V gene are ENHRY and SYGVKD. CDR3 length equals 16 residues.

This chain connects TRBV7-8 to TRBJ2-7; TCRdb proposes TRBD1, but this gene call is untestable without DNA. The CDR3 is 15 residues long. CDR1 and CDR2 (germline): SGHVS, FQNEAQ. This CDR3 reads CASSLARGQPYEQYF.

This chain connects TRBV29-1 to TRBJ1-2; TCRdb lists TRBD1, though no DNA is available to test this call. This CDR3 has 12 residues. The germline V gene encodes CDR1 SQVTM and CDR2 ANQGSEA. CDR3 protein: CTAGRENYGYTF.

The chain carries TRBV5-1 and TRBJ1-1; TCRdb returns TRBD1, unconfirmable since there is no DNA. The CDR3 extends over 16 amino acids. The germline gives CDR1 SGHRS, CDR2 YFSETQ. The CDR3 loop is CASSFRTGAMNTEAFF.

This chain joins TRBV19 and TRBJ1-5; TCRdb indicates TRBD1, and absent DNA this call remains unverified. This CDR3 spans 13 amino acids. Germline V CDR1 and CDR2: LNHDA, SQIVND (reference sequence). The CDR3 here is CASSRTGDQPQHF.

The chain couples TRBV5-1 to TRBJ2-5; TCRdb designates TRBD2, a call that cannot be tested without DNA. The CDR3 runs 16 residues. Germline V gene data show CDR1 as SGHRS and CDR2 as YFSETQ. The CDR3 loop reads CASSLPRDYPEETQYF.